This TCR beta chain was sequenced during a study of cytomegalovirus exposure and HLA in healthy donors. General study findings and limits: For most TCR beta V segments, an earlier analysis put the productive rate at about 87% or about 30% of the time.

In the case of this clone: The antigen is not known. Other nucleotide sequences in the sample specify the same CDR3.

With 60 Vbeta and 13 Jbeta primers, the PCR was carried out. The assay was immunoSEQ multiplex PCR, and TCRdb's table has in-frame clones only and misses some. The data contain roughly 150,000 clones, approximately 61% of them singletons. The CDR3 length is 13 residues. The V segment lost 2 bases and the J segment 5 bases; nucleotides outside the gene matches: 2. Germline loops: CDR1 SEHNR, CDR2 FQNEAQ (reference sequence). Sequencing was carried out using PBMCs. This sequence originates from a human donor in good health. The chain carries TRBV7-9 and TRBJ2-5; 7 bases map to TRBD1. The chain's CDR3 is CASSLRGRETQYF. DNA of the CDR3: TGTGCCAGCAGCTTAAGGGGGCGGGAGACCCAGTACTTC.